What follows are 26 T cell receptor beta chains derived from one specimen sequenced in a study of cytomegalovirus exposure and HLA in healthy donors. The PCR used 60 Vbeta and 13 Jbeta primers. TCRdb keeps only in-frame clones here, not all; method: immunoSEQ multiplex PCR. The sample shows more than 200,000 clones, over 60% of them seen only once. Source material: PBMCs. These receptors were collected from a male donor in good health and CMV-seronegative.

The chain uses TRBV30 and TRBJ2-2; 7 nucleotides agree with TRBD1. Germline CDR1 and CDR2: GTSNPN and SVGIG (reference sequence). With 5 bases clipped from V and 3 bases from J, the junction kept 9 bases outside the gene matches. This CDR3 is 15 amino acids long. The DNA of the CDR3 is TGTGCCTGGCAGGGGGAAGACAGGGACACCGGGGAGCTGTTTTTT. It translates to CAWQGEDRDTGELFF.

The rearrangement joins TRBV29-1 to TRBJ2-5; TRBD2 matches at 9 bases. The CDR3 consists of 15 residues. After removal of 7 bases from V and 4 bases from J, the junction contained 13 bases not matched to a gene. Germline assignment: CDR1 SQVTM and CDR2 ANQGSEA. The CDR3 DNA is TGCAGCGGGGGCGGGGGGGGCGGCCTGGGAGAGACCCAGTACTTC. Protein: CSGGGGGGLGETQYF.

This clone is medium-sized within its sample. The genes are TRBV4-3 and TRBJ1-1; D is unresolved. The germline V and J ends were trimmed by 5 bases and 4 bases, with 17 bases remaining between them. This CDR3 is 15 amino acids long. Germline values: CDR1 LGHNA, CDR2 YSLEER. CDR3: CASSYGYSGSTEAFF. Written as DNA, the CDR3 is TGCGCCAGCAGCTACGGATACTCAGGATCCACTGAAGCTTTCTTT.

The chain is built from TRBV6-4 and TRBJ1-1, with D hard to call. The CDR3 contains 15 residues. Trimming shortened V by 3 bases and J by 5 bases, and 16 bases separated the two germline ends. Per the germline V gene, CDR1 is MRHNA and CDR2 is SNTAGT. The chain's CDR3 is CASSERHGESTEAFF. CDR3 DNA sequence: TGTGCCAGCAGTGAAAGGCACGGGGAATCTACTGAAGCTTTCTTT.

The gene calls are TRBV5-1 and TRBJ2-5, with 9 bases matching TRBD1. The CDR3 length is 15 residues. Germline CDR1 and CDR2: SGHRS and YFSETQ. With 4 bases clipped from V and 5 bases from J, the junction kept 9 bases outside the gene matches. Here the CDR3 DNA reads TGCGCCAGCAGCCCGGGGGGACAGGGACCCGAGACCCAGTACTTC. This gives the protein CASSPGGQGPETQYF.

This clone was observed a handful of times. The chain carries TRBV7-9 and TRBJ1-3, with a weak D call TRBD1 (6 bases). Germline loops: CDR1 SEHNR, CDR2 FQNEAQ (reference sequence). The CDR3 spans 18 residues. With 1 base removed from V and 0 bases from J, the gap between germline ends came to 16 bases. The CDR3 protein is CASSLGTGRGVSGNTIYF. The CDR3 nucleotides read TGTGCCAGCAGCTTAGGCACAGGGCGTGGAGTCTCTGGAAACACCATATATTTT.

The genes are TRBV27 and TRBJ2-5; 8 bases are a match to TRBD1. Germline CDR1 MNHEY, CDR2 SMNVEV (reference sequence). V dropped 10 bases and J dropped 4; count of bases not matched to a gene: 8. This CDR3 spans 13 amino acids. CDR3: CATRQGAGETQYF. In DNA form, the CDR3 reads TGTGCCACTCGGCAGGGGGCGGGAGAGACCCAGTACTTC.

This clone was observed a handful of times. This chain uses TRBV11-2 with TRBJ2-7; D gene uncertain. This CDR3 has 14 residues. V shed 7 bases and J shed 2 bases, with 15 bases lying between them. The V gene's germline CDR1 is SGHAT and CDR2 FQNNGV. CDR3 DNA: TGTGCCAGCATCAAACCCGGGTCGACCTACGAGCAGTACTTC. Translating gives CASIKPGSTYEQYF.

The gene calls are TRBV7-9 and TRBJ1-1; no definite D call. In germline, CDR1 is SEHNR, CDR2 FQNEAQ (reference sequence). V lost 2 bases and J lost 4, with 8 bases in between. The CDR3 length is 13 residues. CDR3 residues: CASSLQQLTEAFF. DNA for the CDR3: TGTGCCAGCAGCTTACAACAGCTCACTGAAGCTTTCTTT.

The chain recombines TRBV27 with TRBJ2-7; 9 bases agree with TRBD1. The CDR3 consists of 15 residues. Germline values: CDR1 MNHEY, CDR2 SMNVEV (reference sequence). Losses at the gene ends were 7 bases for V and 3 bases for J; bases not matched to a gene: 10. The CDR3: CASTSVGTGIYEQYF. The CDR3 DNA sequence: TGTGCCAGCACCTCAGTGGGGACAGGGATCTACGAGCAGTACTTC.

The V and J genes are TRBV28 and TRBJ1-2; 10 bases are shared with TRBD1. Germline CDR1 and CDR2: MDHEN and SYDVKM. Unmatched junction bases numbered 7, after V lost 1 base and J lost 5 bases. The CDR3 is 16 residues long. The CDR3 sequence is CASSLYRDRGLYGYTF. The CDR3 DNA reads TGTGCCAGCAGTTTATACCGGGACAGGGGATTATATGGCTACACCTTC.

The chain combines TRBV6-4 with TRBJ2-5; TRBD2 aligns across 8 bases. The better agreement between TRBJ2-7 and the DNA end casts doubt on the J call. This CDR3 comprises 16 residues. Germline CDR1 reads MRHNA; CDR2 reads SNTAGT. As DNA, the CDR3 is TGTGCCAGCAGTGCCCTATTTAGCGGGACTCCCTACGAGCAGTACTTC. This encodes CASSALFSGTPYEQYF.

V gene TRBV2 combines with J gene TRBJ2-2; possible D gene TRBD1, 6 bases. V lost 5 bases, J lost 0 bases, and 13 bases lay in between. Germline CDR1 and CDR2: SNHLY and FYNNEI. The CDR3 is made up of 16 amino acids. The CDR3 is CASSSGWTANTGELFF. In nucleotides, the CDR3 is TGTGCCAGCAGTAGTGGTTGGACAGCGAACACCGGGGAGCTGTTTTTT. The entire variable domain, with the rest obtained from reference TRBV2 and TRBJ2-2, is as follows: EPEVTQTPSHQVTQMGQEVILRCVPISNHLYFYWYRQILGQKVEFLVSFYNNEISEKSEIFDDQFSVERPDGSNFTLKIRSTKLEDSAMYFCASSSGWTANTGELFFGEGSRLTVL.

The V gene is TRBV7-9, the J gene TRBJ1-4; D uncertain. Deletions cut 5 bases from V and 11 bases from J, with 15 bases between. Germline V gene sequence: CDR1 SEHNR, CDR2 FQNEAQ (reference sequence). CDR3 length: 13 residues. CDR3: CASSPGRADKLFF. In nucleotides, the CDR3 is TGTGCCAGCAGCCCCGGGCGGGCAGACAAACTGTTTTTT.

V is TRBV6-6 and J is TRBJ2-1, with 13 bases lining up with TRBD2. The CDR3 has 16 residues. CDR1 is MNHNY, CDR2 SVGAGI, per germline (reference sequence). Trimming removed 2 bases from V and 7 bases from J; junction bases left unmatched: 5. The CDR3 region has the DNA TGTGCCAGCAGTTACCTCGGGACTAGCGGGATAAATGAGCAGTTCTTC. Amino acid sequence: CASSYLGTSGINEQFF.

This clone has only one observation. The rearrangement links TRBV5-8 to TRBJ2-7; TRBD1 agrees at 8 bases. The CDR3 extends over 15 amino acids. Trimming at V came to 0 bases and at J to 6 bases, leaving 8 bases not matched to a gene. Germline CDR1 SGHTS, CDR2 YDEGEE. DNA for the CDR3: TGTGCCAGCAGCTTGGCCGTGATACAGGGGGTCGAGCAGTACTTC. Its protein product is CASSLAVIQGVEQYF.

This clone was seen just once. This rearrangement joins TRBV29-1 to TRBJ1-2; D gene unclear. Between the trimmed V and J ends, which lost 2 bases and 4 bases, there was a span of 8 bases. The germline V gene encodes CDR1 SQVTM and CDR2 ANQGSEA. The CDR3 contains 12 residues. The CDR3 spells CSVEKEGYGYTF. DNA of the CDR3: TGCAGCGTTGAAAAGGAGGGCTATGGCTACACCTTC.

There are a few counts of this clone. CDR3 protein: CASGQPNYGYTF. The CDR3 DNA sequence: TGTGCCAGTGGACAGCCTAACTATGGCTACACCTTC. The genes are TRBV19 and TRBJ1-2, with TRBD1 as a possible D gene (6 bases). CDR1 LNHDA and CDR2 SQIVND come from the germline V gene (reference sequence). V lost 8 bases to trimming and J lost 0 bases, with 7 bases between them. The CDR3 loop spans 12 amino acids.

The table lists this clone with a count of one. The chain carries TRBV11-2 and TRBJ2-6, with TRBD1 identical over 7 bases. The CDR3 length is 16 residues. Germline V gene data show CDR1 as SGHAT and CDR2 as FQNNGV. Trimming removed 3 bases from V and 2 bases from J; junction bases left unmatched: 4. The CDR3 coding sequence is TGTGCCAGCAGCTTGGCCCAGGGGGCTGGGGCCAACGTCCTGACTTTC. It translates to CASSLAQGAGANVLTF.

The rearrangement uses TRBV9 and TRBJ2-7, with TRBD1 matching over 9 bases. After removal of 4 bases from V and 5 bases from J, the junction contained 10 bases not matched to a gene. Germline V gives CDR1 SGDLS, CDR2 YYNGEE. The CDR3 has 15 residues. CDR3 bases: TGTGCCAGCAGCCGCGGGACAGGGTCAACCCACGAGCAGTACTTC. It codes for CASSRGTGSTHEQYF.

The gene calls are TRBV27 and TRBJ1-2; D might be TRBD1 (6 bases). Between the trimmed V and J ends, which lost 5 bases and 2 bases, there was a span of 15 bases. The CDR3 totals 15 residues. The germline CDR1 and CDR2 sequences are MNHEY and SMNVEV (reference sequence). The CDR3 reads CASSLNRAGNYGYTF. CDR3 coding DNA: TGTGCCAGCAGTCTTAACAGGGCCGGGAACTATGGCTACACCTTC.

The V and J genes are TRBV7-3 and TRBJ2-1; D might be TRBD2 (6 bases). With 1 base removed from V and 3 bases from J, the gap between germline ends came to 13 bases. CDR3 size: 16 residues. The germline V gene has CDR1 SGHTA and CDR2 FQGTGA. The CDR3 nucleotides are TGTGCCAGCAGCTTAAACGAGCGGGCACACTACAATGAGCAGTTCTTC. As protein: CASSLNERAHYNEQFF.

The chain's CDR3 is CASSSSGDNEQFF. The CDR3 DNA sequence: TGTGCCAGCAGCTCTAGCGGTGACAATGAGCAGTTCTTC. The chain employs TRBV9 and TRBJ2-1; 7 bases line up with TRBD2. Germline loops: CDR1 SGDLS, CDR2 YYNGEE. The CDR3 length is 13 residues. The junction had 3 bases not matched to a gene; V was cut back by 4 bases and J by 5 bases. Full variable domain (remainder filled in from reference TRBV9 and TRBJ2-1): DSGVTQTPKHLITATGQRVTLRCSPRSGDLSVYWYQQSLDQGLQFLIQYYNGEERAKGNILERFSAQQFPDLHSELNLSSLELGDSALYFCASSSSGDNEQFFGPGTRLTVL.

This clone was found once. This chain joins TRBV6-1 and TRBJ2-5; D perhaps matches TRBD1 (6 bases). Looked up from germline, CDR1 is MNHNS and CDR2 is SASEGT. This CDR3 is 15 amino acids long. Trimming left V 6 bases short and J 2 bases short, with 16 bases between. Written as DNA, the CDR3 is TGTGCCAGCAGAGTATCCAGGGGTTCGCAAGAGACCCAGTACTTC. Translation gives CASRVSRGSQETQYF.

The chain combines TRBV4-2 with TRBJ2-7; 7 bases are a match to TRBD2. Germline V CDR1 and CDR2: LGHNA, YNFKEQ. The CDR3 loop spans 18 amino acids. V lost 2 bases and J lost 1; bases outside the gene matches: 14. CDR3 in amino acids: CASSQSSLGTILSYEQYF. The CDR3 nucleotides are TGTGCCAGCAGCCAATCTTCCTTAGGGACTATCCTATCCTACGAGCAGTACTTC.

This clone has a single count. The chain uses TRBV6-5 and TRBJ1-5; no clear D gene. The germline V and J ends were trimmed by 6 bases and 8 bases, with 8 bases remaining between them. CDR3 length equals 11 residues. CDR1 is MNHEY and CDR2 is SVGAGI in the germline V gene. CDR3 sequence (DNA): TGTGCCAGCAGCGAGATTGAGCCCCAGCATTTT. Amino acids: CASSEIEPQHF.